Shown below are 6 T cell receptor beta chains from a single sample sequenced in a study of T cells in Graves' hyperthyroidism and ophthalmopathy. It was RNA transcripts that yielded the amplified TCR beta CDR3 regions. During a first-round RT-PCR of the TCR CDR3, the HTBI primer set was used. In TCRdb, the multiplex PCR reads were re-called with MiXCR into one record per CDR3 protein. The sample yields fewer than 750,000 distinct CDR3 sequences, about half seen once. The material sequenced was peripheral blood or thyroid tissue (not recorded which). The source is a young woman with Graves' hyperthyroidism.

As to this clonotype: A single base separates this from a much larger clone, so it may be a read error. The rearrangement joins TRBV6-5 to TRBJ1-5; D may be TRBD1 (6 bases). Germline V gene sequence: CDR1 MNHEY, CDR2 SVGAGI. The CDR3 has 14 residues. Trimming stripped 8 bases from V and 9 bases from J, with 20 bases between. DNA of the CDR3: TGTGCCAGCGGATACAAGGGGGGCGGTCGGCCCCAGCATTTT. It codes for CASGYKGGGRPQHF.

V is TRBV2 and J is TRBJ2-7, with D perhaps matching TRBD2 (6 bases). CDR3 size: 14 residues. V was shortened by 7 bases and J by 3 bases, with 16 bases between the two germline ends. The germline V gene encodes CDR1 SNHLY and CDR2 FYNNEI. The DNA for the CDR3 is TGTGCCAGCACTCGGGCGGGATGGGGCTACGAGCAGTACTTC. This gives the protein CASTRAGWGYEQYF.

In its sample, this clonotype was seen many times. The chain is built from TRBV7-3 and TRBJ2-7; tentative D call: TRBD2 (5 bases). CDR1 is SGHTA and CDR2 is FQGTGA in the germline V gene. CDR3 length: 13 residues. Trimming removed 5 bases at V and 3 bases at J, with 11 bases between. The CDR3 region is CASSPGLNYEQYF. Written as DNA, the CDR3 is TGTGCCAGCAGCCCCGGACTGAACTACGAGCAGTACTTC.

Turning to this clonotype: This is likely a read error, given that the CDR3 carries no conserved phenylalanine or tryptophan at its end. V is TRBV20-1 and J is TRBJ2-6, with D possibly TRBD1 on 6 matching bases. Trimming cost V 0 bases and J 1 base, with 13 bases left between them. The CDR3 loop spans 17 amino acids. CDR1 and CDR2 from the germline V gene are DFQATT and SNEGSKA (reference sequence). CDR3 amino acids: CSARDDRSTSGANVLTP. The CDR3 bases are TGCAGTGCTAGAGATGACAGGTCCACTTCTGGGGCCAACGTCCTGACTCCA.

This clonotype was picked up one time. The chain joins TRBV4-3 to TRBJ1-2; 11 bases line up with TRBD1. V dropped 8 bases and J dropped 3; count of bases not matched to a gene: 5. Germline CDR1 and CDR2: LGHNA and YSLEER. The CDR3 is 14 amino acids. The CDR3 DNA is TGCGCCAGCCAAGGGACAGGGGGGGACTATGGCTACACCTTC. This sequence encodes CASQGTGGDYGYTF.

DNA for the CDR3: TGCAGTGCTTGGACAGGGAGAGGGGCTGAGAACACCGGGGAGCTGTTTTTT. Protein: CSAWTGRGAENTGELFF. V is TRBV20-1 and J is TRBJ2-2; 8 nucleotides align to TRBD1. In germline, CDR1 is DFQATT, CDR2 SNEGSKA (reference sequence). V lost 5 bases and J lost 1; bases outside the gene matches: 12. CDR3 length equals 17 residues.